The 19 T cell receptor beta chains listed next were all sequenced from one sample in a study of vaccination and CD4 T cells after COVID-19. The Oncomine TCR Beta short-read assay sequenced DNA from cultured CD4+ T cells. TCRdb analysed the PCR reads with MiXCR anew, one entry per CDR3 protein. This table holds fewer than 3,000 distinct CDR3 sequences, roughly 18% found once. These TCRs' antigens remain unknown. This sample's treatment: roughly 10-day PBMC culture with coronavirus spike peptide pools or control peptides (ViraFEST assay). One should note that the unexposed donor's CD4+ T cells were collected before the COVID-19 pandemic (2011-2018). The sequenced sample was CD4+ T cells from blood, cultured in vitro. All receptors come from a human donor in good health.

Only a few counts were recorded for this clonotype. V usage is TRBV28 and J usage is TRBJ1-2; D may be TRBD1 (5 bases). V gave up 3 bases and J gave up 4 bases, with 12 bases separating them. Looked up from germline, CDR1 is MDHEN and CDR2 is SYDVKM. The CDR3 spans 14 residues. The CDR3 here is CASSFPGRIYGYTF. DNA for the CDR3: TGTGCCAGCAGTTTCCCGGGACGGATCTATGGCTACACCTTC.

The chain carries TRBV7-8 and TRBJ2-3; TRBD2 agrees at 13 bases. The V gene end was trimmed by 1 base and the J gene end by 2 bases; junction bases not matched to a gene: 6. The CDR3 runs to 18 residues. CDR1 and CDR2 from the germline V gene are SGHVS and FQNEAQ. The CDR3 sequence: CASSLVILAGGLTDTQYF. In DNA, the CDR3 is TGTGCCAGCAGCTTAGTGATACTAGCGGGGGGGCTCACAGATACGCAGTATTTT.

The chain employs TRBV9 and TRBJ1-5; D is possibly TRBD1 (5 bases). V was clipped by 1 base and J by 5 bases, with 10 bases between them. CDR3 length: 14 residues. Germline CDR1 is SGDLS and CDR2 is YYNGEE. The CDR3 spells CASSVTGTDQPQHF. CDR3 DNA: TGTGCCAGCAGCGTAACGGGGACCGATCAGCCCCAGCATTTT.

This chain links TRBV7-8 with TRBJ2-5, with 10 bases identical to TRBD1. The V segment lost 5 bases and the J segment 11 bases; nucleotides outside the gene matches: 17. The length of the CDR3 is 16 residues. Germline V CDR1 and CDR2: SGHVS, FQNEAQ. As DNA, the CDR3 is TGTGCCAGCAGCCCGATGGGACAGGGGATACTTGTCGGACAGTACTTC. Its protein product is CASSPMGQGILVGQYF.

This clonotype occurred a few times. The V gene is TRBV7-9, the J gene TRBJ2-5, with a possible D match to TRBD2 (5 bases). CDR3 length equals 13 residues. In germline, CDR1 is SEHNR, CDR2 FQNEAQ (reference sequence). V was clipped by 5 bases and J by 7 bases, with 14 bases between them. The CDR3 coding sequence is TGTGCCAGCAGCCGGACTGCCTTAGGGACCCAGTACTTC. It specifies CASSRTALGTQYF.

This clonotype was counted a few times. In DNA form, the CDR3 reads TGCGCCAGCAGCCAAGGGCGGGGGGGCCAGCAGTTCTTC. It encodes CASSQGRGGQQFF. This chain connects TRBV4-1 to TRBJ2-1, with 9 bases identical to TRBD2. The CDR3 extends over 13 amino acids. Per the germline V gene, CDR1 is MGHRA and CDR2 is YSYEKL. Germline trimming cut 1 base from V and 11 bases from J; bases unmatched to any gene: 3.

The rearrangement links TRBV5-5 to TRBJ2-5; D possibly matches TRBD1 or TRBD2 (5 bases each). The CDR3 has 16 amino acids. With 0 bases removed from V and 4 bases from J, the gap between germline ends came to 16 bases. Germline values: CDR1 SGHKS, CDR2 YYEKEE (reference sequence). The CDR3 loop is CASSLGQGARVETQYF. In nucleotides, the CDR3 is TGTGCCAGCAGCTTGGGGCAGGGAGCGAGAGTAGAGACCCAGTACTTC.

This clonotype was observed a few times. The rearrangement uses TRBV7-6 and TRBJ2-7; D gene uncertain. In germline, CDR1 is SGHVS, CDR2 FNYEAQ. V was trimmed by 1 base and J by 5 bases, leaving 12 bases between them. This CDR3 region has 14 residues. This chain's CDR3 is CASSLVNGPDEQYF. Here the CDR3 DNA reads TGTGCCAGCAGCTTAGTGAACGGGCCGGACGAGCAGTACTTC.

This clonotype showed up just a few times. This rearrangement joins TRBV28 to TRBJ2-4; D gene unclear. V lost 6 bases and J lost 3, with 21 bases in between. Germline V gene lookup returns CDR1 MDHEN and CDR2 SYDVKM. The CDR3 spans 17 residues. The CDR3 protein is CASSLQPPPTFKNIQYF. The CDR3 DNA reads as TGTGCCAGCAGCCTACAACCCCCCCCGACTTTCAAAAACATTCAGTACTTC. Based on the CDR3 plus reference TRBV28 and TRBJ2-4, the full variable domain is DVKVTQSSRYLVKRTGEKVFLECVQDMDHENMFWYRQDPGLGLRLIYFSYDVKMKEKGDIPEGYSVSREKKERFSLILESASTNQTSMYLCASSLQPPPTFKNIQYFGAGTRLSVL.

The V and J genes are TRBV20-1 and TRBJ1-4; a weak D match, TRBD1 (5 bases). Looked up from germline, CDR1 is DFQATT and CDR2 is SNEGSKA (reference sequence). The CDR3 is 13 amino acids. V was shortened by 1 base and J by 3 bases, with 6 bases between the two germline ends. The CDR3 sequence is CSARGGSNEKLFF. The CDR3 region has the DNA TGCAGTGCTAGAGGGGGCTCTAATGAAAAACTGTTTTTT.

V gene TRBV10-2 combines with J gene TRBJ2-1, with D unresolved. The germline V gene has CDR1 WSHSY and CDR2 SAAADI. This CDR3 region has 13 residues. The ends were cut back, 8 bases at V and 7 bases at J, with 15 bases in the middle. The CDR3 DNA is TGCGCCAGCGGTCGATCGATGGGGAATGAGCAGTTCTTC. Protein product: CASGRSMGNEQFF.

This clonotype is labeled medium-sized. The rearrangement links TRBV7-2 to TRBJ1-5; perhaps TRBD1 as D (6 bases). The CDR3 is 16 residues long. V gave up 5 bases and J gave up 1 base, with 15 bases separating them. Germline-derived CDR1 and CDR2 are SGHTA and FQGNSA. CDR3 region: CASSPTGLLSNQPQHF. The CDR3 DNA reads TGTGCCAGCAGCCCCACAGGGTTGTTGAGCAATCAGCCCCAGCATTTT. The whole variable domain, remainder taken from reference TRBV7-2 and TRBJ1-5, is GAGVSQSPSNKVTEKGKDVELRCDPISGHTALYWYRQSLGQGLEFLIYFQGNSAPDKSGLPSDRFSAERTGGSVSTLTIQRTQQEDSAVYLCASSPTGLLSNQPQHFGDGTRLSIL.

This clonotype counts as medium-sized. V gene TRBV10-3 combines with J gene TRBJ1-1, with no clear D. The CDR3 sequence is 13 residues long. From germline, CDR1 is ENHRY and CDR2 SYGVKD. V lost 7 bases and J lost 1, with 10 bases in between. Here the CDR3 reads CAITPRQNTEAFF. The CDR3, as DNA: TGTGCCATCACCCCGCGACAGAACACTGAAGCTTTCTTT.

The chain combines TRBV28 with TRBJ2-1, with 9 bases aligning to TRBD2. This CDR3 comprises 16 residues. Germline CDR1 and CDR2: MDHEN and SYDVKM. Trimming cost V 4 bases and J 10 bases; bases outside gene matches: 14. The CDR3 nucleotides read TGTGCCAGCAGTTCGCATTCAGCGGGGGGCTTTTGGGAGCAGTTCTTC. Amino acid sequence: CASSSHSAGGFWEQFF.

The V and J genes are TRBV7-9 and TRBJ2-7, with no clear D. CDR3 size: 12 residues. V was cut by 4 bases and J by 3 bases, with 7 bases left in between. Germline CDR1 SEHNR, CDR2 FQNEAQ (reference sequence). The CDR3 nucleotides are TGTGCCAGCAGCTCAGGTCGCTACGAGCAGTACTTC. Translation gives CASSSGRYEQYF.

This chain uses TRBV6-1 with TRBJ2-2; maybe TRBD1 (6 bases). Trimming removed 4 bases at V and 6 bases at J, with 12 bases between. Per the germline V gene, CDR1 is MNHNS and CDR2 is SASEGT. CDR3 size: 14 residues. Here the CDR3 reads CASSARQVPGELFF. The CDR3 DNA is TGTGCCAGCAGTGCCCGACAGGTCCCCGGGGAGCTGTTTTTT.

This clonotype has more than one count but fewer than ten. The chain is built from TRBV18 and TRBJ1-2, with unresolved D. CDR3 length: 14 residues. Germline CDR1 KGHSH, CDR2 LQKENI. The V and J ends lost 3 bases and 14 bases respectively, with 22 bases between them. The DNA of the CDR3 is TGTGCCAGCTCACCCACGACCGTCATAAGATCAACAACCTTC. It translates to CASSPTTVIRSTTF.

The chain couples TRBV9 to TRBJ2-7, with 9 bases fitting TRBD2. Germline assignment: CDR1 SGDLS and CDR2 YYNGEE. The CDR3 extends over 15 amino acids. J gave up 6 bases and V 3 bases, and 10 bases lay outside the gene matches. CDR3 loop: CASSARLAASGEQYF. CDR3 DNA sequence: TGTGCCAGCAGCGCCCGACTAGCGGCGTCGGGCGAGCAGTACTTC.

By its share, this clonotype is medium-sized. The CDR3 spells CATSTLPGLAINSYEQYF. CDR3 nucleotides: TGTGCCACCAGCACACTACCGGGACTAGCGATCAACTCCTACGAGCAGTACTTC. V usage is TRBV15 and J usage is TRBJ2-7; TRBD2 matches at 10 bases. The V gene end was trimmed by 4 bases and the J gene end by 0 bases; junction bases not matched to a gene: 12. CDR1 and CDR2 (germline): LNHNV, YYDKDF (reference sequence). The CDR3 sequence is 18 residues long.